Shown below are 15 T cell receptor beta chains from a single sample sequenced in a study of blood T cell repertoires in COVID-19 (dated by TCRdb to about 2020). The library was built by means of the immunoSEQ multiplex PCR assay. Drawn from immuneACCESS, this table holds only the in-frame rearrangements with V and J called that TCRdb kept. Clones are partly lost; checked studies trace under half to an unresolved V gene and leave the rest unexplained. Within this sample are a few hundred thousand clones, with approximately 89% of them counted one time only. The top ten hold more than 9.5% of the sample. The specimen sequenced was peripheral blood. The receptors stem from a woman aged 30 to 39 with COVID-19, enrolled during active disease.

The chain couples TRBV7-9 to TRBJ1-2; TRBD1 matches 10 bases. The CDR3 length is 15 residues. J was trimmed by 4 bases and V by 1 base; bases with no gene match: 3. Looked up from germline, CDR1 is SEHNR and CDR2 is FQNEAQ (reference sequence). In DNA form, the CDR3 reads TGTGCCAGCAGCTTAGGGACAGGGGGACCCTATGGCTACACCTTC. Translated, it gives CASSLGTGGPYGYTF.

V gene TRBV28 combines with J gene TRBJ1-2; 8 bases line up with TRBD1. This CDR3 spans 17 amino acids. The germline V gene encodes CDR1 MDHEN and CDR2 SYDVKM. With V trimmed by 4 bases and J by 2 bases, 12 bases remained unmatched. The chain's CDR3 is CASSYRQGLVVNYGYTF. The CDR3 coding sequence is TGTGCCAGCAGTTATAGACAGGGGTTAGTGGTGAACTATGGCTACACCTTC.

The genes are TRBV19 and TRBJ1-6, with 7 bases that match TRBD1. The germline V gene has CDR1 LNHDA and CDR2 SQIVND (reference sequence). This CDR3 region has 14 residues. The V gene end was trimmed by 3 bases and the J gene end by 9 bases; junction bases not matched to a gene: 5. The CDR3 coding sequence is TGTGCCAGTAGTATGACAGGGTCGAGTTCACCCCTCCACTTT. This translates into CASSMTGSSSPLHF.

The V gene is TRBV15, the J gene TRBJ1-3; 7 bases fit TRBD1. The J segment lost 4 bases and the V segment lost 1 base, leaving 7 bases of the junction unmatched. The CDR3 has 16 amino acids. Germline V lookup: CDR1 LNHNV, CDR2 YYDKDF (reference sequence). The CDR3 bases are TGTGCCACCAGCAGAGTTTTAACGACAGGGGGAAACACCATATATTTT. Protein: CATSRVLTTGGNTIYF.

J is TRBJ2-1 and V is TRBV5-1, with 9 bases identical to TRBD2. The V gene end was trimmed by 4 bases and the J gene end by 10 bases; junction bases not matched to a gene: 12. Looked up from germline, CDR1 is SGHRS and CDR2 is YFSETQ. The CDR3 extends over 15 amino acids. The CDR3 bases are TGCGCCAGCAGCCCCCGGGTAGCGGGGGAATCGGAGCAGTTCTTC. Translating it yields CASSPRVAGESEQFF.

The CDR3 loop is CASSQGGKELDGYTF. The CDR3 DNA reads TGTGCCAGCAGCCAAGGAGGGAAAGAGCTTGATGGCTACACCTTC. The chain employs TRBV3-1 (or the pseudogene TRBV3-2) and TRBJ1-2, with D unresolved. Germline V gives CDR1 LGHDT, CDR2 YNNKEL (reference sequence). CDR3 size: 15 residues. V was trimmed by 1 base and J by 6 bases, leaving 15 bases between them.

The chain employs TRBV5-8 and TRBJ1-2, with 10 bases that match TRBD1. The V and J ends lost 2 bases and 12 bases, in that order; junction bases with no gene match: 4. In germline, CDR1 is SGHTS, CDR2 YDEGEE. The CDR3 is made up of 12 amino acids. CDR3 loop: CASSFGTGVNTF. The CDR3 DNA follows: TGTGCCAGCAGCTTCGGGACAGGGGTTAACACCTTC.

The chain carries TRBV30 and TRBJ2-7; tentative D call: TRBD1 (5 bases). The CDR3 runs to 13 residues. Germline V gene sequence: CDR1 GTSNPN, CDR2 SVGIG (reference sequence). With 0 bases removed from V and 1 base from J, the gap between germline ends came to 7 bases. The DNA of the CDR3 is TGTGCCTGGAGTGTCAAGGGGTCCTACGAGCAGTACTTC. Its protein product is CAWSVKGSYEQYF. The complete variable domain, with remaining parts taken from reference TRBV30 and TRBJ2-7, reads SQTIHQWPATLVQPVGSPLSLECTVEGTSNPNLYWYRQAAGRGLQLLFYSVGIGQISSEVPQNLSASRPQDRQFILSSKKLLLSDSGFYLCAWSVKGSYEQYFGPGTRLTVT.

The rearrangement links TRBV19 to TRBJ2-1, with 7 bases matching TRBD2. There are 17 residues in the CDR3. Germline CDR1 reads LNHDA; CDR2 reads SQIVND (reference sequence). Trimming cost V 3 bases and J 0 bases; bases outside gene matches: 8. The CDR3 coding sequence is TGTGCCAGTAGTATTTGGGGGGGAGGGAGCTCCTACAATGAGCAGTTCTTC. Protein product: CASSIWGGGSSYNEQFF. The variable domain in full, completed from reference TRBV19 and TRBJ2-1, reads DGGITQSPKYLFRKEGQNVTLSCEQNLNHDAMYWYRQDPGQGLRLIYYSQIVNDFQKGDIAEGYSVSREKKESFPLTVTSAQKNPTAFYLCASSIWGGGSSYNEQFFGPGTRLTVL.

The rearrangement joins TRBV6-2 or TRBV6-3 to TRBJ2-1, with TRBD1 identical over 9 bases. Germline V CDR1 and CDR2: MNHEY, SVGEGT. CDR3 length equals 16 residues. Losses at the gene ends were 4 bases for V and 4 bases for J; bases not matched to a gene: 8. This CDR3 reads CASSSPGTGTYNEQFF. The CDR3 DNA is TGTGCCAGCAGTTCCCCCGGGACAGGGACTTACAATGAGCAGTTCTTC.

V gene TRBV30 combines with J gene TRBJ1-6, with TRBD1 matching over 7 bases. The CDR3 loop spans 16 amino acids. CDR1 and CDR2 (germline): GTSNPN, SVGIG (reference sequence). After removal of 0 bases from V and 7 bases from J, the junction contained 9 bases not matched to a gene. CDR3 in amino acids: CAWSVQGQGVNSPLHF. The DNA of the CDR3 is TGTGCCTGGAGTGTACAGGGGCAGGGAGTGAATTCACCCCTCCACTTT.

The V gene is TRBV5-4, the J gene TRBJ2-1; possibly TRBD1 for D (5 bases). The CDR3 length is 15 residues. The germline V and J ends were trimmed by 4 bases and 3 bases, with 14 bases remaining between them. Germline lookup yields CDR1 SGHNT and CDR2 YYREEE (reference sequence). CDR3 protein: CASSVTGDHYNEQFF. CDR3 nucleotides: TGTGCCAGCAGCGTTACAGGTGACCACTACAATGAGCAGTTCTTC. The full variable domain, with the rest looked up from reference TRBV5-4 and TRBJ2-1, is ETGVTQSPTHLIKTRGQQVTLRCSSQSGHNTVSWYQQALGQGPQFIFQYYREEENGRGNFPPRFSGLQFPNYSSELNVNALELDDSALYLCASSVTGDHYNEQFFGPGTRLTVL.

This chain uses TRBV6-5 with TRBJ1-2, with 9 bases lining up with TRBD1. Germline-derived CDR1 and CDR2 are MNHEY and SVGAGI. The CDR3 is 15 amino acids. Germline trimming cut 5 bases from V and 4 bases from J; bases unmatched to any gene: 8. The DNA of the CDR3 is TGTGCCAGCAGTACGAAACAGGGGGCGGGCTATGGCTACACCTTC. The encoded protein is CASSTKQGAGYGYTF.

Comments on this clone: This sample includes further DNA sequences coding for the same CDR3. This chain connects TRBV11-2 to TRBJ1-1; no clear D. CDR1 is SGHAT and CDR2 is FQNNGV in the germline V gene. The CDR3 spans 14 residues. V was pared by 0 bases and J by 1 base, with 6 bases between. The CDR3 DNA reads as TGTGCCAGCAGCTTAGAAACAGCGAACACTGAAGCTTTCTTT. Translation gives CASSLETANTEAFF.

This chain uses TRBV3-1 (or the pseudogene TRBV3-2) with TRBJ1-6; 11 bases are shared with TRBD1. The V and J ends lost 2 bases and 6 bases, in that order; junction bases with no gene match: 9. CDR1 is LGHDT and CDR2 is YNNKEL in the germline V gene (reference sequence). This CDR3 contains 18 residues. CDR3 sequence (DNA): TGTGCCAGCAGCCAACCATCTTACGGACAGGGGGCTAATTCACCCCTCCACTTT. Its protein is CASSQPSYGQGANSPLHF.